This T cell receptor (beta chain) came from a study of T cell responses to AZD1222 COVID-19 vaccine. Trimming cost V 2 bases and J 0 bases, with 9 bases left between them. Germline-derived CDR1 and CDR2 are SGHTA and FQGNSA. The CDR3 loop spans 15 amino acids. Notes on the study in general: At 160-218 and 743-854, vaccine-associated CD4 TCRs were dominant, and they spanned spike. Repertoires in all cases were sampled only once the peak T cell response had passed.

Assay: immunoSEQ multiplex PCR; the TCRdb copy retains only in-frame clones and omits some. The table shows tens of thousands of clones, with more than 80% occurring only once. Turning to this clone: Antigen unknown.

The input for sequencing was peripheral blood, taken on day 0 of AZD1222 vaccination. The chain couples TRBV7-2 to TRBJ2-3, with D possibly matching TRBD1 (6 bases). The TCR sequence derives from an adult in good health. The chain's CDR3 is CASSLWGQSTDTQYF. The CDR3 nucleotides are TGTGCCAGCAGCTTATGGGGGCAGAGCACAGATACGCAGTATTTT.